A selection of T cell receptor beta chains follows, all from one sample in a study of blood T cell repertoires in COVID-19. Here immunoSEQ multiplex PCR was the method, and the copy in TCRdb shows in-frame clones only, minus some. The sample has just under 50,000 clones, around 84% seen once. Specimen: peripheral blood. The receptors originated from a human donor in a cohort sampled during active COVID-19. The CDR3 runs from the conserved cysteine through the conserved F or W.

TRBJ2-7	TRBV4-1	CASSQGVGGIYEQYF
TRBJ2-1	TRBV10-3	CAISYSTVYNEQFF
TRBJ2-2	TRBV6-2/TRBV6-3	CASSDNRGNTGELFF
TRBJ2-6	TRBV28	CASSSGLISGANVLTF
TRBJ1-5	TRBV18	CASSPSSGTGPGQPQHF
TRBJ2-7	TRBV4-2	CASSQDSRTGDEQYF
TRBJ2-3	TRBV7-2	CASSSLAGGGHGNTQYF
TRBJ2-5	TRBV5-6	CASSLTGLETQYF
TRBJ1-1	TRBV30	CASDPGVNTEAFF
TRBJ1-1	TRBV30	CAWGQVNEVWFTEAFF
TRBJ2-7	TRBV18	CASSQTGTSGYEQYF
TRBJ1-1	TRBV18	CASSARDTEAFF
TRBJ2-5	TRBV5-1	CASSFYGSEGETQYF
TRBJ2-2	TRBV7-6	CASSLAASGSGDTGELFF
TRBJ2-1	TRBV9	CASSPAGGLYNEQFF
TRBJ1-5	TRBV2	CASSEQGWGQPQHF
TRBJ2-7	TRBV11-3	CASSLGIAAGGYEQYF
TRBJ2-3	TRBV7-2	CASSLGLAGGADTQYF
TRBJ2-3	TRBV18	CASSPEGRYLTDTQYF
TRBJ1-1	TRBV3-1/TRBV3-2	CASSPYKNTEAFF
TRBJ2-3	TRBV7-3	CASSRGADTQYF
TRBJ2-2	TRBV4-2	CASSQGQGDTGELFF
TRBJ1-4	TRBV4-3	CASSLRVGEKLFF
TRBJ2-7	TRBV27	CASSLRLAGGHEQYF
TRBJ2-7	TRBV27	CASSFQDRTPYEQYF
TRBJ1-2	TRBV28	CASTSSVGGNPYYGYTF
TRBJ2-5	TRBV30	CAWSARGLETQYF
TRBJ2-5	TRBV6-2/TRBV6-3	CASSWTSGSGETQYF
TRBJ2-5	TRBV21-1	CASSKGLDQETQYF
TRBJ2-7	TRBV5-5	CASSLDASGSYEQYF
TRBJ2-5	TRBV29-1	CSVGGQGGETQYF
TRBJ2-1	TRBV18	CASSPVVAGGNEQFF
TRBJ1-6	TRBV28	CASTPTINSPLHF
TRBJ2-1	TRBV5-1	CASSLRLGNNEQFF
TRBJ2-7	TRBV6-5	CASSIRGTEQYF
TRBJ2-1	TRBV5-1	CASSLAGVSYNEQFF
TRBJ1-5	TRBV12-5	CASGLVAQPQHF
TRBJ1-5	TRBV2	CASSSQGGNQPQHF
TRBJ1-4	TRBV2	CASSEGLDRRGEKLFF
TRBJ1-5	TRBV4-3	CASSQDTRSNQPQHF
TRBJ2-5	TRBV3-1/TRBV3-2	CASSRSQETQYF
TRBJ1-2	TRBV4-2	CASSQTQGIDYGYTF
TRBJ2-7	TRBV5-6	CASSQISGRGYEQYF
TRBJ2-1	TRBV10-3	CAISFGTPDYNEQFF
TRBJ2-7	TRBV6-5	CASKDGTGGSYEQYF
TRBJ2-2	TRBV28	CASSFRRTSTGELFF
TRBJ1-1	TRBV11-3	CASSLNRGTEAFF
TRBJ1-1	TRBV21-1	CASSPRVGGNTEAFF
TRBJ2-2	TRBV18	CASSRPGQGRTGELFF
TRBJ2-3	TRBV19	CASSTGLAGDTDTQYF
TRBJ1-1	TRBV3-1/TRBV3-2	CASSLRDSKAFF
TRBJ1-1	TRBV23-1	CARPVGGGMNTEAFF
TRBJ2-7	TRBV4-3	CASSHLPQGYEQYF
TRBJ2-7	TRBV24-1	CATSAPPAGEQYF